The clone carrying this T cell receptor beta chain was seen more than once but under ten times. The antigen is unknown. The CDR3 sequence is 13 residues long. Trimming pared 3 bases from V and 7 bases from J, leaving 12 bases between. Germline V gives CDR1 SGHTA, CDR2 FQGNSA. This entry comes from a study of T cells after yellow fever vaccination. The wider study: Fractions low in cell number were prepared with SMART-Seq v4 Ultra Low Input.

TCRdb processed the 5' RACE reads anew with MiXCR; each CDR3 protein has one entry. The table has hundreds of thousands of distinct CDR3 sequences, about a fifth seen once. Study-wide results and limits: Re-detected after boosting: most primary clones, about 96% of CD4 and roughly 90% of CD8.

The origin of this receptor is a man aged 18 to 29 who received the YFV17D yellow fever vaccine. Sample: PBMCs, taken 20 to 25 days after the first yellow fever vaccination. The chain joins TRBV7-2 to TRBJ1-2; no reliable D call. The CDR3, as DNA: TGTGCCAGCAGCTTTCGAGGCGTTAGTGGCTACACCTTC. It specifies CASSFRGVSGYTF.